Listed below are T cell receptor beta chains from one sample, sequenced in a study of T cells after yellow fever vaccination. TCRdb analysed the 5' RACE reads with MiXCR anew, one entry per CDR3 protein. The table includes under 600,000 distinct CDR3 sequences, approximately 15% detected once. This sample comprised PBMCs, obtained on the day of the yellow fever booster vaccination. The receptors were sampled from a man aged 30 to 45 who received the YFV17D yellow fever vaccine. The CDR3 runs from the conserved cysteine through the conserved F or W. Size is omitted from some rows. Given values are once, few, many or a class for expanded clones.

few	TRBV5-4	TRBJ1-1	CASSLDLGQGSKAFF
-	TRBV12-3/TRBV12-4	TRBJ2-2	CASSLRGPNLGELFF
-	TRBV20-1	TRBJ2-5	CSAAGRGETQYF
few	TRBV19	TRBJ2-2	CASSVRTSGSRELFF
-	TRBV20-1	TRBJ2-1	CSAASGPYNEQFF
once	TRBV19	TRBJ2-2	CASSIKAGGSNTGELFF
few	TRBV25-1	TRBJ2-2	CASSELRDTGELFF
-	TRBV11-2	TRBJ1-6	CASSLKGGHDSPLHF
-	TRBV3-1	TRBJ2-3	CASSQADFLTTDTQYF
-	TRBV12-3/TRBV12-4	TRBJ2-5	CASSPTGPTETQYF
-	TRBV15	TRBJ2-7	CATQAGRDRTYEQYF
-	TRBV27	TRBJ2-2	CASSLGGLVAGELFF
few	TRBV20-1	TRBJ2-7	CSASAVDRAYEQYF
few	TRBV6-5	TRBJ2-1	CASSYGSRSYNEQFF
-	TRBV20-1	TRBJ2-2	CSASSGQGLPGELFF
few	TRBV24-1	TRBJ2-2	CATSDSTENGELFF
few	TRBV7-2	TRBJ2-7	CASSLTVKDYEQYF